The 10 T cell receptor beta chains in this list originate from one sample, sequenced in a study of Tregs in tolerant kidney transplant recipients. Assay: immunoSEQ multiplex PCR; the TCRdb copy retains only in-frame clones and omits some. The table has approximately 98,000 clones, about 90% seen once. Sample: CD4+ T cells from blood, taken before the transplant. The source is a human donor who received a combined kidney and bone marrow transplant.

This clone was seen only once. The genes are TRBV11-2 and TRBJ2-1, with 8 bases identical to TRBD1. The CDR3 is 16 amino acids. The V and J ends lost 4 bases and 7 bases, in that order; junction bases with no gene match: 12. The germline V gene encodes CDR1 SGHAT and CDR2 FQNNGV. CDR3 sequence reads: CASSSLGQGERNEQFF. For the CDR3, the DNA is TGTGCCAGCAGCTCCCTCGGACAGGGAGAAAGGAATGAGCAGTTCTTC. Full variable domain (outside the CDR3, taken from reference TRBV11-2 and TRBJ2-1): EAGVAQSPRYKIIEKRQSVAFWCNPISGHATLYWYQQILGQGPKLLIQFQNNGVVDDSQLPKDRFSAERLKGVDSTLKIQPAKLEDSAVYLCASSSLGQGERNEQFFGPGTRLTVL.

V and J are TRBV29-1 and TRBJ2-5; 11 nucleotides match TRBD1. CDR1 and CDR2 from the germline V gene are SQVTM and ANQGSEA. V shed 6 bases and J 2 bases; nucleotides not matched to a gene: 2. The CDR3 spans 13 residues. The CDR3 region has the DNA TGCAGCGTGGGGGACAGGGGGCAAGAGACCCAGTACTTC. Encoded protein: CSVGDRGQETQYF.

In DNA, the CDR3 is TGCGCCAGCAGCTCCGCGACAGGGAACACTGAAGCTTTCTTT. This gives the protein CASSSATGNTEAFF. The chain uses TRBV5-1 and TRBJ1-1; D may be TRBD1 (6 bases). The CDR3 runs 14 residues. Per germline, CDR1 SGHRS and CDR2 YFSETQ. Trimming pared 3 bases from V and 1 base from J, leaving 10 bases between.

This clone showed up many times. The V and J genes are TRBV11-3 and TRBJ2-2, with D possibly being TRBD1 (5 bases). This CDR3 has 13 amino acids. V was clipped by 5 bases and J by 6 bases, with 10 bases between them. Looked up from germline, CDR1 is SGHNT and CDR2 is YENEEA. Here the CDR3 DNA reads TGTGCCAGCAGCGCCAGGGATCCCGGGGAGCTGTTTTTT. Translation gives CASSARDPGELFF.

The V call is TRBV2, the J call TRBJ1-1, with a possible D match to TRBD1 (5 bases). This CDR3 is 13 amino acids long. The germline V gene encodes CDR1 SNHLY and CDR2 FYNNEI. Trimming shortened V by 8 bases and J by 4 bases, and 14 bases separated the two germline ends. As DNA, the CDR3 is TGTGCCAGCGCGGGGGAGGGCGGCACTGAAGCTTTCTTT. Its protein product is CASAGEGGTEAFF.

The chain carries TRBV2 and TRBJ2-2, with a possible D match to TRBD1 (5 bases). The V end was cut by 7 bases, the J end by 4 bases, with 13 bases between. CDR1 and CDR2 from the germline V gene are SNHLY and FYNNEI. CDR3 size: 14 residues. The CDR3 nucleotides read TGTGCCAGCATTAACAGGAAGGCCACCGGGGAGCTGTTTTTT. As protein: CASINRKATGELFF.

The V and J genes are TRBV28 and TRBJ2-7, with TRBD1 matching 7 bases. Germline CDR1 MDHEN, CDR2 SYDVKM. The CDR3 sequence is 13 residues long. V gave up 7 bases and J gave up 2 bases; unmatched junction bases: 5. CDR3 residues: CASNTGDPYEQYF. For the CDR3, the DNA is TGTGCCAGCAATACAGGGGACCCCTACGAGCAGTACTTC. The complete variable domain, with remaining parts taken from reference TRBV28 and TRBJ2-7, reads DVKVTQSSRYLVKRTGEKVFLECVQDMDHENMFWYRQDPGLGLRLIYFSYDVKMKEKGDIPEGYSVSREKKERFSLILESASTNQTSMYLCASNTGDPYEQYFGPGTRLTVT.

The chain links TRBV19 to TRBJ2-3; TRBD1 is a possible D gene (5 bases). The CDR3 runs to 14 residues. Germline assignment: CDR1 LNHDA and CDR2 SQIVND (reference sequence). Trimming took off 5 bases at V and 2 bases at J, with 11 bases between the two ends. This chain's CDR3 is CASSSHRFTDTQYF. In DNA form, the CDR3 reads TGTGCCAGTAGTTCCCACAGGTTCACAGATACGCAGTATTTT.

The rearrangement uses TRBV4-1 and TRBJ2-5, with D perhaps TRBD2 (5 bases). CDR3 length: 16 residues. From germline, CDR1 is MGHRA and CDR2 YSYEKL. Trimming removed 1 base from V and 5 bases from J, with 17 bases in between. The CDR3 sequence: CASSQAVTAGGETQYF. CDR3 sequence (DNA): TGCGCCAGCAGCCAAGCGGTGACGGCCGGAGGTGAGACCCAGTACTTC.

The chain links TRBV18 to TRBJ1-3, with TRBD1 as a possible D gene (5 bases). The CDR3 extends over 14 amino acids. Trimming removed 3 bases from V and 4 bases from J, with 10 bases in between. CDR1 and CDR2 (germline): KGHSH, LQKENI. CDR3: CASSPGTSGNTIYF. The CDR3 DNA sequence: TGTGCCAGCTCACCCGGGACTTCAGGAAACACCATATATTTT.